Listed below are T cell receptor beta chains from one sample, sequenced in a study of control samples from healthy donors and cancer patients. Clones were read by immunoSEQ multiplex PCR, and TCRdb kept only the in-frame ones, dropping some. Of 100,000 to 120,000 clones listed, around 89% are singletons. Sequenced: PBMCs. These receptors were obtained from an older woman with lung cancer. Each CDR3 is given with its conserved first and last residue. Fields, in order: V gene, D gene, clone size, J gene, CDR3 DNA, CDR3 protein. A D gene is named only where the DNA matches it firmly. The size entry is marked missing in some rows and otherwise reads once, few, many or a size class.

TRBV5-1	-	-	TRBJ1-3	TGCGCCAGCGGTCAGGGCTCTGGAAACACCATATATTTT	CASGQGSGNTIYF
TRBV7-9	TRBD2	-	TRBJ2-1	TGTGCCAGCGGGCTAGCGGTCTACAATGAGCAGTTCTTC	CASGLAVYNEQFF
TRBV19	TRBD1	-	TRBJ1-2	TGTGCCAGTAGTATACAGGGGGAGGGTGGCTACACCTTC	CASSIQGEGGYTF
TRBV7-9	TRBD2	-	TRBJ2-3	TGTGCCAGCAGCCCGGGGACTAGCGGGGTTTCAGATACGCAGTATTTT	CASSPGTSGVSDTQYF
TRBV7-6	-	-	TRBJ2-7	TGTGCCAGCAGCCCTCTACAGCACCTCACCTACGAGCAGTACTTC	CASSPLQHLTYEQYF
TRBV18	-	-	TRBJ1-2	TGTGCCAGCTCACCAGACCCGGGGAAAAACTATGGCTACACCTTC	CASSPDPGKNYGYTF
TRBV14	-	once	TRBJ2-1	TGTGCCAGCAGCCAAGGACCTAATACCGAGAATGAGCAGTTCTTC	CASSQGPNTENEQFF
TRBV2	TRBD1	-	TRBJ2-7	TGTGCCAGCAGGACCGGGACAGGGGGCGCCGGGTACTTC	CASRTGTGGAGYF
TRBV5-1	-	-	TRBJ2-1	TGCGCCAGCAGCTTCGGGGCCGAAGGGAATGAGCAGTTCTTC	CASSFGAEGNEQFF
TRBV6-5	TRBD2	-	TRBJ2-1	TGTGCCAGCATCCCGACTAGCGGGAGTGGATATGAGCAGTTCTTC	CASIPTSGSGYEQFF
TRBV5-1	TRBD1	-	TRBJ1-1	TGCGCCAGCAGCATACAGGGGGTCGCTTTCTTT	CASSIQGVAFF
TRBV5-1	TRBD1	-	TRBJ2-2	TGCGCCAGCAGTTTTAGGACAGGGGGCTACACCGGGGAGCTGTTTTTT	CASSFRTGGYTGELFF
TRBV11-3	-	-	TRBJ1-1	TGTGCCAGCAGCTTAGGCCCGCCACAGACTGAAGCCTTCTTT	CASSLGPPQTEAFF
TRBV5-1	TRBD1	-	TRBJ1-1	TGCGCCAGCAGCCTGGACAGGGGGCACGGCACTGAAGCTTTCTTT	CASSLDRGHGTEAFF
TRBV13	TRBD1	-	TRBJ1-2	TGTGCCAGCAGCATCCGGGACAGGGCTTTTTCGGCAGTAGGCTTC	CASSIRDRAFSAVGF
TRBV6-6	-	-	TRBJ2-7	TGTGCCAGCTCCCAGGCGGGGCGCGAGCAGTACTTC	CASSQAGREQYF
TRBV6-2/TRBV6-3	-	-	TRBJ1-6	TGTGCCAGCAGTGACAGGAATTTCAATTCACCCCTCCACTTT	CASSDRNFNSPLHF
TRBV2	-	few	TRBJ2-5	TGTGCCAGCAGGCCGGACGGAGGGGAGACCCAGTACTTC	CASRPDGGETQYF
TRBV3-1/TRBV3-2	-	once	TRBJ1-1	TGTGCCAGCAGTCTCCGGGAGACTGAAGCTTTCTTT	CASSLRETEAFF
TRBV15	TRBD1	-	TRBJ1-2	TGTGCCACCAGCAGAGATCTCAGGGGGCGCGGCTATGGCTACACCTTC	CATSRDLRGRGYGYTF
TRBV2	TRBD1	-	TRBJ1-1	TGTGCCAGCCTCCCTACAGGGGGGAACACTGAAGCTTTCTTT	CASLPTGGNTEAFF
TRBV19	-	-	TRBJ1-5	TGTGCCAGTAGTATTTATGGGCTGGGAAGCAATCAGCCCCAGCATTTT	CASSIYGLGSNQPQHF
TRBV3-1/TRBV3-2	TRBD1	-	TRBJ2-7	TGTGCCAGCACCGGCACAGGGGTCGAGCAGTACTTC	CASTGTGVEQYF
TRBV4-2	-	-	TRBJ1-5	TGTGCCAGCAGCCAAGGGAGACAGAGTAGGCAGCATTTT	CASSQGRQSRQHF
TRBV12-5	-	-	TRBJ1-1	TGTGCTAGTGGTTTGGCTCCTCTAAACACTGAAGCTTTCTTT	CASGLAPLNTEAFF
TRBV7-8	TRBD1	few	TRBJ2-7	TGTGCCAGCAGCTCGGGACAGGGGGCCCTCGAGCAGTACTTC	CASSSGQGALEQYF
TRBV9	-	-	TRBJ2-6	TGTGCCAGCAGCGCAACGGGGAGCTCTGGGGCCAACGTCCTGACTTTC	CASSATGSSGANVLTF
TRBV5-1	TRBD2	-	TRBJ2-1	TGCACCAGCCGTAGGACTAGCGGGGGAACTTACAATGAGCAGTTCTTC	CTSRRTSGGTYNEQFF
TRBV5-4	-	-	TRBJ2-1	TGTGCCAGCAGCAAATCCCGGGACTCACACAATGAGCAGTTCTTC	CASSKSRDSHNEQFF
TRBV5-1	-	-	TRBJ2-7	TGCGCCAGCAGCACAGACTCCTACGAGCAGTACTTC	CASSTDSYEQYF
TRBV5-6	-	-	TRBJ2-3	TGTGCCAGCAGCTTAAGGGGGGGCACAGATACGCAGTATTTT	CASSLRGGTDTQYF
TRBV7-9	TRBD2	-	TRBJ2-1	TGTGCCAGCAGCTTACGCGGGCTAGCGGTTCAAGAGCAGTTCTTC	CASSLRGLAVQEQFF
TRBV28	TRBD1	-	TRBJ1-1	TGTGCCAGCAGTTTGGGACAGGTGAACACTGAAGCTTTCTTT	CASSLGQVNTEAFF
TRBV21-1	-	-	TRBJ2-1	TGTGCCAGCAGCCGACGACTAGCGGGAAAAAACTACGTTAGAACCTCCTACAATGAGCAGTTCTTC	CASSRRLAGKNYVRTSYNEQFF
TRBV2	TRBD1	-	TRBJ2-3	TGTGCCAGCGGAACAGGGGGAGGTACGCAGTATTTT	CASGTGGGTQYF
TRBV6-5	-	-	TRBJ1-1	TGTGCCAGCAGTTCTTTAAGGGTGAACACTGAAGCTTTCTTT	CASSSLRVNTEAFF
TRBV3-1/TRBV3-2	-	-	TRBJ1-2	TGTGCCAGCAGCCAAGATAGGGTGCCGCCTAACTATGGCTACACCTTC	CASSQDRVPPNYGYTF